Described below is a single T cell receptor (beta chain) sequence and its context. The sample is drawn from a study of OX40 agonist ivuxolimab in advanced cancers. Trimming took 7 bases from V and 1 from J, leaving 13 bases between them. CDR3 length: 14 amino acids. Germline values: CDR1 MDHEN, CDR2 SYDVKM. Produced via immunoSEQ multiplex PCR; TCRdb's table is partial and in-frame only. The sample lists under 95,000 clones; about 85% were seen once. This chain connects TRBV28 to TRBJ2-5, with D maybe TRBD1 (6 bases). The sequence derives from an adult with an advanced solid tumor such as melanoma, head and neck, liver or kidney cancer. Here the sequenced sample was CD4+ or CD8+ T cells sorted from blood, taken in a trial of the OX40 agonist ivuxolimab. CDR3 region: CASTEGGVQETQYF. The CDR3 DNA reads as TGTGCCAGCACCGAAGGGGGTGTCCAAGAGACCCAGTACTTC.